The 17 T cell receptor beta chains below come from one sample, sequenced in a study of neurological immune-mediated disorders. From the 5' RACE reads, TCRdb called clonotypes with MiXCR, one entry per CDR3 protein. The sample includes 60,000 to 85,000 distinct CDR3 sequences, about 5.2% of them seen just once. Sequencing was done on a sample of PBMCs. These receptors originate from a young woman with multiple sclerosis.

This clonotype came up many times. The chain uses TRBV5-5 and TRBJ2-2, with D perhaps given as TRBD1 or TRBD2 (5 bases each). V lost 8 bases and J 10 bases, leaving 18 bases between the germline ends. The CDR3 totals 13 residues. Looked up from germline, CDR1 is SGHKS and CDR2 is YYEKEE (reference sequence). For the CDR3, the DNA is TGTGCCAGTTTCAGGGAGCTCCACGAGGAGCTGTTTTTT. Its translation is CASFRELHEELFF.

This chain connects TRBV5-1 to TRBJ2-1, with 7 bases that match TRBD2. The CDR3 covers 16 residues. V trimming: 3 bases; J trimming: 8 bases; junction bases outside the gene matches: 14. CDR1 SGHRS and CDR2 YFSETQ come from the germline V gene. CDR3 region: CASSYSPTSISDEQFF. The CDR3 coding sequence is TGCGCCAGCAGCTATAGTCCGACTAGCATTAGCGATGAGCAGTTCTTC.

This clonotype was detected ten times or more. The rearrangement links TRBV20-1 to TRBJ2-4; TRBD1 is a possible D gene (6 bases). The CDR3 loop spans 15 amino acids. Trimming shortened V by 0 bases and J by 0 bases, and 9 bases separated the two germline ends. Germline CDR1 and CDR2: DFQATT and SNEGSKA (reference sequence). The CDR3 reads CSARDTGTAKNIQYF. The CDR3 bases are TGCAGTGCTAGAGATACAGGGACAGCCAAAAACATTCAGTACTTC.

The table lists this clonotype with many counts. The chain recombines TRBV9 with TRBJ2-3, with 7 bases fitting TRBD2. This CDR3 is built from 16 residues. CDR1 SGDLS and CDR2 YYNGEE come from the germline V gene. J was trimmed by 0 bases and V by 0 bases; bases with no gene match: 4. The CDR3 region is CASSVGVGGSTDTQYF. The CDR3 DNA follows: TGTGCCAGCAGCGTAGGCGTGGGGGGGAGCACAGATACGCAGTATTTT.

This clonotype was counted many times. V usage is TRBV4-1 and J usage is TRBJ2-1; 7 nucleotides align to TRBD2. This CDR3 contains 15 residues. Germline V gene data show CDR1 as MGHRA and CDR2 as YSYEKL. Trimming at V came to 0 bases and at J to 7 bases, leaving 6 bases not matched to a gene. The CDR3 nucleotides are TGCGCCAGCAGCCAAGATTGGATAGCGGGTAATGAGCAGTTCTTC. As protein: CASSQDWIAGNEQFF.

This clonotype was seen only a few times. CDR3 sequence: CASSIQGGVAEAFF. CDR3 DNA: TGTGCCAGCAGTATACAGGGGGGAGTCGCTGAAGCTTTCTTT. V and J are TRBV12-3 or TRBV12-4 and TRBJ1-1, with 8 bases aligning to TRBD1. The CDR3 sequence is 14 residues long. With 5 bases clipped from V and 6 bases from J, the junction kept 8 bases outside the gene matches.

This clonotype was counted at least ten times. The genes are TRBV5-1 and TRBJ2-1; 9 nucleotides line up with TRBD2. The CDR3 loop spans 15 amino acids. Germline assignment: CDR1 SGHRS and CDR2 YFSETQ. V shed 4 bases, J shed 5 bases, and the junction held 7 bases outside the gene matches. CDR3 amino acids: CASSLASGDNNEQFF. The CDR3 DNA is TGCGCCAGCAGCCTGGCTAGCGGGGATAACAATGAGCAGTTCTTC.

The rearrangement joins TRBV5-1 to TRBJ1-1, with a weak D call TRBD1 (6 bases). The CDR3 covers 14 residues. Trimming removed 4 bases at V and 4 bases at J, with 14 bases between. The germline V gene encodes CDR1 SGHRS and CDR2 YFSETQ. For the CDR3, the DNA is TGCGCCAGCAGCCAGTTTTGGGGGCCCACTGAAGCTTTCTTT. Its protein product is CASSQFWGPTEAFF.

The sample holds many counts of this clonotype. CDR3 sequence (DNA): TGTGCCAGCAGTTACTCTCGGGGTCGGCAGTTCTTC. Its translation: CASSYSRGRQFF. The V call is TRBV6-5, the J call TRBJ2-1; TRBD2 might be the D (5 bases). V lost 0 bases and J lost 12, with 9 bases in between. CDR3 length: 12 residues. CDR1 is MNHEY, CDR2 SVGAGI, per germline.

This clonotype was found many times. This sequence may be a read error, since a much larger clone differs from it by one base. V gene TRBV5-1 combines with J gene TRBJ2-6; maybe TRBD1 (5 bases). Germline-derived CDR1 and CDR2 are SGHRS and YFSETQ. The CDR3 is made up of 14 amino acids. CDR3 nucleotide sequence: TGCGCCAGCAGCTTGAATTCTGGGGCCAAAGTCCTGACTTTC. Its protein is CASSLNSGAKVLTF.

This clonotype was seen ten or more times. This sequence joins TRBV5-5 and TRBJ2-1; D is uncertain. Trimming took 1 base from V and 9 from J, leaving 5 bases between them. CDR3 length equals 11 residues. From germline, CDR1 is SGHKS and CDR2 YYEKEE (reference sequence). The CDR3 loop is CASSLNREQFF. The CDR3 DNA sequence: TGTGCCAGCAGCTTGAACCGTGAGCAGTTCTTC.

This clonotype was counted ten times or more. This chain links TRBV5-1 with TRBJ1-6; D may be TRBD1 (5 bases). The ends were cut back, 0 bases at V and 7 bases at J, with 14 bases in the middle. Germline V lookup: CDR1 SGHRS, CDR2 YFSETQ. CDR3 size: 16 residues. DNA for the CDR3: TGCGCCAGCAGCTTGGGGAGGGGACTATCAAATTCACCCCTCCACTTT. This sequence encodes CASSLGRGLSNSPLHF.

This rearrangement joins TRBV4-1 to TRBJ1-1; no reliable D call. CDR1 and CDR2 (germline): MGHRA, YSYEKL. Trimming left V 0 bases short and J 4 bases short, with 9 bases between. This CDR3 has 14 amino acids. As DNA, the CDR3 is TGCGCCAGCAGCCAAGATAGGGCAGCCACTGAAGCTTTCTTT. Translation: CASSQDRAATEAFF.

This clonotype was observed a few times. This chain connects TRBV20-1 to TRBJ2-5, with D perhaps TRBD2 (5 bases). The V end was cut by 3 bases, the J end by 4 bases, with 12 bases between. Germline V CDR1 and CDR2: DFQATT, SNEGSKA (reference sequence). The CDR3 loop spans 13 amino acids. The CDR3 bases are TGCAGTGCTAGTGGCATTGCGGGAGAGACCCAGTACTTC. It is translated as CSASGIAGETQYF.

Of note for this clonotype: A read error may be the cause here, since a much bigger clone is one base away. The chain employs TRBV7-2 and TRBJ2-1, with 11 bases aligning to TRBD2. The CDR3 has 15 amino acids. The germline CDR1 and CDR2 sequences are SGHTA and FQGNSA. The CDR3 DNA follows: TGTGCCAACAGCCTAGCGGGAGGTACCTACAATGAGCAGTTCTTC. Translated: CANSLAGGTYNEQFF.

This clonotype was seen ten or more times. This chain uses TRBV7-2 with TRBJ1-2; D is undetermined. Trimming left V 5 bases short and J 1 base short, with 8 bases between. This CDR3 comprises 13 residues. Looked up from germline, CDR1 is SGHTA and CDR2 is FQGNSA. The CDR3 nucleotides read TGTGCCAGCAGCCGAACATATAACTATGGCTACACCTTC. It codes for CASSRTYNYGYTF.

This clonotype has a handful of counts. This chain connects TRBV12-3 or TRBV12-4 to TRBJ2-5; D perhaps matches TRBD2 (5 bases). V was clipped by 3 bases and J by 5 bases, with 13 bases between them. This CDR3 spans 14 amino acids. DNA of the CDR3: TGTGCCAGCAGTTTTGGGCTAGCTGAGGAGACCCAGTACTTC. It encodes CASSFGLAEETQYF.